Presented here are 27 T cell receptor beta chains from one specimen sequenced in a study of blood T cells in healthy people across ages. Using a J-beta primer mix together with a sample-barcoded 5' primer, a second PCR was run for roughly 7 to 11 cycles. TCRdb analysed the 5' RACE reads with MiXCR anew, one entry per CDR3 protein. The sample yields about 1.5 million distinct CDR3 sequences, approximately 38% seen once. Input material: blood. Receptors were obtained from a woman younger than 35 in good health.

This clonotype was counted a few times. CDR3 loop: CAWRAAGNQPQHF. The CDR3, as DNA: TGTGCCTGGAGGGCGGCGGGCAATCAGCCCCAGCATTTT. The chain couples TRBV30 to TRBJ1-5, with D unclear. V dropped 3 bases and J dropped 2 bases, with 8 bases sitting between them. Germline CDR1 is GTSNPN and CDR2 is SVGIG (reference sequence). The CDR3 loop spans 13 amino acids.

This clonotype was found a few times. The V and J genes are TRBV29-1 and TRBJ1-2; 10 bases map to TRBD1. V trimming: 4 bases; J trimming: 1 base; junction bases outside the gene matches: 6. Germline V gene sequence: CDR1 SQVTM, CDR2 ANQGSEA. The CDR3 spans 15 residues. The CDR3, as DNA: TGCAGCGTTGTGGGGACAGGGGCTTTTAACTATGGCTACACCTTC. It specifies CSVVGTGAFNYGYTF.

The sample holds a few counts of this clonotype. CDR3 sequence (DNA): TGCGCCAGCAGCTCCGGGACTAGCATCCAAGAGACCCAGTACTTC. Its protein product is CASSSGTSIQETQYF. The rearrangement links TRBV5-1 to TRBJ2-5; TRBD2 agrees at 9 bases. The V segment lost 3 bases and the J segment 1 base; nucleotides outside the gene matches: 4. The V gene's germline CDR1 is SGHRS and CDR2 YFSETQ. CDR3 length: 15 amino acids.

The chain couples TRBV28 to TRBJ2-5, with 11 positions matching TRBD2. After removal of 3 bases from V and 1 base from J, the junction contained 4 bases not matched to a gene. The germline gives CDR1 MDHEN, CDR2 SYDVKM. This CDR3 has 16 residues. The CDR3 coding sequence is TGTGCCAGCAGTTTTACGCTAGCGGGGGGCCAAGAGACCCAGTACTTC. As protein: CASSFTLAGGQETQYF.

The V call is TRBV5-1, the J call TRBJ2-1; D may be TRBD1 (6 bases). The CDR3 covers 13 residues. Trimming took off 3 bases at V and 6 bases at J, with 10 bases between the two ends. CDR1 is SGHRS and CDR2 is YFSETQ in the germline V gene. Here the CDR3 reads CASSSNRVNEQFF. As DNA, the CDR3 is TGCGCCAGCAGCTCCAACAGGGTCAATGAGCAGTTCTTC.

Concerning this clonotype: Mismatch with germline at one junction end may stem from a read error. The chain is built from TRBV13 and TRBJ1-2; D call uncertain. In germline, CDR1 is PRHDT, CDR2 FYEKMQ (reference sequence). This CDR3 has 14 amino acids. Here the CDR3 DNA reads TGTGTCAGCAACCCTCCGGGGAGTAACTATGGCTACACCTTC. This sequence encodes CVSNPPGSNYGYTF.

The CDR3 DNA reads as TGTGCCAGCAGTTACGTCGGGGGGAGCTCCTACAATGAGCAGTACTTC. It encodes CASSYVGGSSYNEQYF. The rearrangement uses TRBV6-2 or TRBV6-3 and TRBJ2-1; 7 bases match TRBD2. The J call is doubtful: the DNA matches TRBJ2-7 better. The CDR3 is 16 residues long. The germline gives CDR1 MNHEY, CDR2 SVGEGT.

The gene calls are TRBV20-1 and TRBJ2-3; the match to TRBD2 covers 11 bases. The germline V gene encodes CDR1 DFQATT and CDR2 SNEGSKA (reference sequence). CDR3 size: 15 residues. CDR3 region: CSSPPGLADTDTQYF. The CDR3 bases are TGCAGCTCACCCCCGGGACTAGCGGACACAGATACGCAGTATTTT.

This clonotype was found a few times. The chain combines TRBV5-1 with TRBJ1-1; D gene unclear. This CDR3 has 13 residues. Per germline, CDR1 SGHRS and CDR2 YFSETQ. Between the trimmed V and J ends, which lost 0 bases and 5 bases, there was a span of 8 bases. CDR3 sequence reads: CASSLALDTEAFF. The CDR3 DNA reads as TGCGCCAGCAGCTTGGCCCTGGATACTGAAGCTTTCTTT.

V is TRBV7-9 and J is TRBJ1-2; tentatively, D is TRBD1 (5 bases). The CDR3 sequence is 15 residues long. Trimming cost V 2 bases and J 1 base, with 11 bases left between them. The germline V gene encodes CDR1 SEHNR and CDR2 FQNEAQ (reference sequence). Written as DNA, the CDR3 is TGTGCCAGCAGCTTACCCAGGGAAATTAACTATGGCTACACCTTC. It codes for CASSLPREINYGYTF.

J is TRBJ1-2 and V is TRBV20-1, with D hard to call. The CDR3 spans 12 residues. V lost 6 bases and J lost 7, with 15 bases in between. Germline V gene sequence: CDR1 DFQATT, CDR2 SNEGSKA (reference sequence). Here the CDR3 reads CSAQDLSSGYTF. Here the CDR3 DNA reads TGCAGTGCCCAGGACTTATCTAGTGGCTACACCTTC.

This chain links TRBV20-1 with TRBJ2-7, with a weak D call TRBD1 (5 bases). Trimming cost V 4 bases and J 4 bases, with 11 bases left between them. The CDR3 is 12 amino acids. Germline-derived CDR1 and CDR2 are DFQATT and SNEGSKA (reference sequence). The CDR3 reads CSAMGRVYEQYF. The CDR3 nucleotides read TGCAGTGCTATGGGCAGGGTGTACGAGCAGTACTTC.

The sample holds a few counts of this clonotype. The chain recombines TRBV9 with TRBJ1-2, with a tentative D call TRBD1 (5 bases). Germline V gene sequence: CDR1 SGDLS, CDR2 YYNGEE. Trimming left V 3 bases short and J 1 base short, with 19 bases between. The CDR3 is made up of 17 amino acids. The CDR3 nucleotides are TGTGCCAGCAGCGCCCACCGGGACTTCGTCGATAACTATGGCTACACCTTC. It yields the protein CASSAHRDFVDNYGYTF.

CDR3 protein: CASSGPVPQPQHF. Written as DNA, the CDR3 is TGTGCCAGCAGCGGACCCGTTCCCCAGCCCCAGCATTTT. The V call is TRBV7-9, the J call TRBJ1-5; no firm D call. Looked up from germline, CDR1 is SEHNR and CDR2 is FQNEAQ (reference sequence). CDR3 length: 13 amino acids. Trimming took off 5 bases at V and 7 bases at J, with 12 bases between the two ends.

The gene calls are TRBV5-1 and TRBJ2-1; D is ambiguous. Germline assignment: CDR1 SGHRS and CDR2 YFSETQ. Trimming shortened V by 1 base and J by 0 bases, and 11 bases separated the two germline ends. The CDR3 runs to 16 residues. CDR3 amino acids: CASSLPGGGSYNEQFF. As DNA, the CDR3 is TGCGCCAGCAGCTTGCCGGGCGGTGGCTCCTACAATGAGCAGTTCTTC.

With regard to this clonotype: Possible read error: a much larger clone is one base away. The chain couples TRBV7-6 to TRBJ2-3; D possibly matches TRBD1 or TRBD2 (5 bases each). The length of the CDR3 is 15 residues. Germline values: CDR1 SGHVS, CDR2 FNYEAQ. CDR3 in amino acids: CASSLGGASTGTQYF. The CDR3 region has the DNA TGTGCCAGCAGCTTAGGAGGGGCTAGCACAGGTACGCAGTATTTT.

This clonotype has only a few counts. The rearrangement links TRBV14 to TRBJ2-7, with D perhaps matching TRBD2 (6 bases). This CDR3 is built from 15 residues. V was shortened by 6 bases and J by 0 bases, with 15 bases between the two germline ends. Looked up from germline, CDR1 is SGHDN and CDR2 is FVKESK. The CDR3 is CASSPVGGSSYEQYF. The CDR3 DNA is TGTGCCAGCAGTCCCGTCGGGGGAAGCTCCTACGAGCAGTACTTC.

The CDR3 is CASSLGTSGSLTQETQYF. CDR3 DNA sequence: TGTGCCAGCAGTTTAGGGACTAGCGGGAGCCTTACCCAAGAGACCCAGTACTTC. J is TRBJ2-5 and V is TRBV27; 14 bases fit TRBD2. V lost 2 bases and J lost 1; bases outside the gene matches: 6. CDR3 length equals 18 residues. CDR1 is MNHEY, CDR2 SMNVEV, per germline (reference sequence).

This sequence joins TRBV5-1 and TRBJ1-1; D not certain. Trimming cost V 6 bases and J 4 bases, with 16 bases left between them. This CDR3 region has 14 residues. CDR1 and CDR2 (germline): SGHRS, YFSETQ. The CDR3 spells CASTLRPGTTEAFF. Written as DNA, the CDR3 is TGCGCCAGCACGCTTAGGCCCGGCACCACTGAAGCTTTCTTT. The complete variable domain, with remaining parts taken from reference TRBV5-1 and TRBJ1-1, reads KAGVTQTPRYLIKTRGQQVTLSCSPISGHRSVSWYQQTPGQGLQFLFEYFSETQRNKGNFPGRFSGRQFSNSRSEMNVSTLELGDSALYLCASTLRPGTTEAFFGQGTRLTVV.

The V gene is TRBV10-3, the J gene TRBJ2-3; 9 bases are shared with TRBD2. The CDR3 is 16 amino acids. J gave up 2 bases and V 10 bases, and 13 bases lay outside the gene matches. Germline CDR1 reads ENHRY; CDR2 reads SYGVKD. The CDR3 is CASQPGSGRPTDTQYF. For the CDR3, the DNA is TGTGCCAGCCAGCCGGGGAGCGGGAGGCCCACAGATACGCAGTATTTT.

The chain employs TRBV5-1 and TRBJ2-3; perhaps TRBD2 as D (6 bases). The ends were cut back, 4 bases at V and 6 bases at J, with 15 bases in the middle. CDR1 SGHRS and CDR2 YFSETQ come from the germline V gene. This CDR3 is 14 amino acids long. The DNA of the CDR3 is TGCGCCAGCAGCCGACCTAGCGTTCCGGATACGCAGTATTTT. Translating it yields CASSRPSVPDTQYF.

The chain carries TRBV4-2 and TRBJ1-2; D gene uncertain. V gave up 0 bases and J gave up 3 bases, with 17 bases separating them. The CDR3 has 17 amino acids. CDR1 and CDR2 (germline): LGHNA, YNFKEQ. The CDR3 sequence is CASSQDGAAGSDYGYTF. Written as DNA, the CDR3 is TGTGCCAGCAGCCAAGACGGAGCGGCAGGCTCGGACTATGGCTACACCTTC.

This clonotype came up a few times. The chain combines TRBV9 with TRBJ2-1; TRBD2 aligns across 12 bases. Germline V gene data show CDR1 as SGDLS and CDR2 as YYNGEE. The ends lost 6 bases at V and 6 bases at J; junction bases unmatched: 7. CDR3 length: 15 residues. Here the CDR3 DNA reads TGTGCCAGCACCCCTAGCGGGGGGGTCTTCAATGAGCAGTTCTTC. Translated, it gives CASTPSGGVFNEQFF.

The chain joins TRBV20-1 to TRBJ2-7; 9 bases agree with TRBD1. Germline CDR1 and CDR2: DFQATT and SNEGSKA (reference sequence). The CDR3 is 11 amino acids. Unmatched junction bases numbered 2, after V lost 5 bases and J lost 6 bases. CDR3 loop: CSAWTGAEQYF. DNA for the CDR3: TGCAGTGCTTGGACAGGGGCCGAGCAGTACTTC.

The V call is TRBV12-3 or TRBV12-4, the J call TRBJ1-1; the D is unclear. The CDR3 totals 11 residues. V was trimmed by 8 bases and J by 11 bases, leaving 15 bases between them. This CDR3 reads CASAREGGAFF. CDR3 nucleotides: TGTGCCAGCGCAAGGGAAGGTGGGGCTTTCTTT.

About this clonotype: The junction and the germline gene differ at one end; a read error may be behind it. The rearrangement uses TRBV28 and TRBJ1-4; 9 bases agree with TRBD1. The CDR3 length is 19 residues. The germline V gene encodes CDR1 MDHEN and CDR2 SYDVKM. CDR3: CASSSPQPGQGSTSEKLFF. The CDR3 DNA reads TGTGCCAGCAGTTCCCCCCAACCGGGACAGGGATCCACTAGTGAAAAACTGTTTTTT.

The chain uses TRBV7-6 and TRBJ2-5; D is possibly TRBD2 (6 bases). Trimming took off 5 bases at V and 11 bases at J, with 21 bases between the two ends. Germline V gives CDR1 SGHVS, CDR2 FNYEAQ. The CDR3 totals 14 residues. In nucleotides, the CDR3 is TGTGCCAGCAGCCCCGGAGTAGCGGTATACGGGCAGTACTTC. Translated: CASSPGVAVYGQYF.